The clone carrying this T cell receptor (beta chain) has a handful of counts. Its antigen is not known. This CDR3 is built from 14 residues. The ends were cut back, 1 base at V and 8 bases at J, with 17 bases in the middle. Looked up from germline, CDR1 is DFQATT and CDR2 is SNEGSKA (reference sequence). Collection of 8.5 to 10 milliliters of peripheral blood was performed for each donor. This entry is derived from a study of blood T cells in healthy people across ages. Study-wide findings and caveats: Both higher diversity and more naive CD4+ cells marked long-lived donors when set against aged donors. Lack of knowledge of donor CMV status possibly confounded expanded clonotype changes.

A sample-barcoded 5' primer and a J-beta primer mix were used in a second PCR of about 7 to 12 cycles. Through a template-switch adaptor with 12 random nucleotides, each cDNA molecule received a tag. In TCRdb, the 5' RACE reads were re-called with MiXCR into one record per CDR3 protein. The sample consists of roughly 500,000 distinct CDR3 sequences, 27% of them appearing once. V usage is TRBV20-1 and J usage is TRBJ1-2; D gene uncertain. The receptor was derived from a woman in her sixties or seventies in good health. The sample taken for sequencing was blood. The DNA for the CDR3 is TGCAGTGCTAGAGTCGCTCCCTCGAGAAAGGGCTACACCTTC. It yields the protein CSARVAPSRKGYTF.